The entry below describes one T cell receptor beta chain. Antigen specificity is unknown. Germline V gene lookup returns CDR1 MNHNS and CDR2 SASEGT. The CDR3 length is 18 residues. J was trimmed by 0 bases and V by 5 bases; bases with no gene match: 14. This sample is drawn from a study of blood T cells in healthy people across ages. Overall study: There was about one barcoded beta molecule captured by template switching per two T cells.

Study-level findings and limits: Changes seen in expanded clonotypes were possibly confounded by donor CMV status left unknown. Age advanced and TCR beta diversity per million T cells fell, roughly linearly.

PCR was performed a second time for roughly 6 to 12 cycles using a sample-barcoded 5' primer and a J-beta primer mix. TCRdb ran MiXCR on the 5' RACE reads and lists one entry per CDR3 protein. The sample contains about 1 million distinct CDR3 sequences, 45% of which appear only once. The sample consisted of blood. This receptor was taken from a woman aged 60-70 years in good health. The V gene is TRBV6-1, the J gene TRBJ2-7; 9 bases map to TRBD2. The CDR3 protein is CASSRPGGGRALSYEQYF. In DNA, the CDR3 is TGTGCCAGCAGTCGCCCCGGGGGCGGGAGGGCCCTCTCCTACGAGCAGTACTTC.